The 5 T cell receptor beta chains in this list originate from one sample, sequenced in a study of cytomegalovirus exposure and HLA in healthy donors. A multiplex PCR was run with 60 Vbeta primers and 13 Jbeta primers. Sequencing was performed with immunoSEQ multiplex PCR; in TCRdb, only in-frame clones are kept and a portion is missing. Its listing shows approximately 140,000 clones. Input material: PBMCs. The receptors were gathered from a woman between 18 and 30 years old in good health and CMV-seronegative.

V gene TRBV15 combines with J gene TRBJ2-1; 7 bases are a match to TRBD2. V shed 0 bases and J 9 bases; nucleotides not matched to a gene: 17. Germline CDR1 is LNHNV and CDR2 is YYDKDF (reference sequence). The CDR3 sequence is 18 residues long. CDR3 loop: CATSRDRMLSGDWLEQFF. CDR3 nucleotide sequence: TGTGCCACCAGCAGAGATCGGATGCTAAGCGGGGACTGGCTTGAGCAGTTCTTC.

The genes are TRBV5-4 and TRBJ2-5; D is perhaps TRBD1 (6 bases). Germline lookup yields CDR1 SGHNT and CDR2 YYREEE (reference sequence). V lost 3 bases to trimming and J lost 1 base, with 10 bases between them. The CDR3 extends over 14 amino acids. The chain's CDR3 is CASSSLGGQETQYF. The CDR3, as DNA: TGTGCCAGCAGCTCGTTAGGGGGCCAAGAGACCCAGTACTTC. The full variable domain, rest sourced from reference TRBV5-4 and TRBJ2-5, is ETGVTQSPTHLIKTRGQQVTLRCSSQSGHNTVSWYQQALGQGPQFIFQYYREEENGRGNFPPRFSGLQFPNYSSELNVNALELDDSALYLCASSSLGGQETQYFGPGTRLLVL.

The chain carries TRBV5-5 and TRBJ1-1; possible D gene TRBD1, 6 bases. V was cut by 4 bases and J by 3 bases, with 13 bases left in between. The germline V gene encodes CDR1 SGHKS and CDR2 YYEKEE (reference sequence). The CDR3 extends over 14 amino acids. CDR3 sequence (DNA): TGTGCCAGCAGCAACCAACAGGGTTACACTGAAGCTTTCTTT. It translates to CASSNQQGYTEAFF.

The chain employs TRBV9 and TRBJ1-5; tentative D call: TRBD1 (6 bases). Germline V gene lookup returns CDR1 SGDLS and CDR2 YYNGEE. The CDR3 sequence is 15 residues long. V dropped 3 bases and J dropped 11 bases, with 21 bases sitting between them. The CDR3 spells CASSAGEAPWGTQHF. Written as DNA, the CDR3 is TGTGCCAGCAGCGCAGGGGAAGCCCCCTGGGGTACCCAGCATTTT.

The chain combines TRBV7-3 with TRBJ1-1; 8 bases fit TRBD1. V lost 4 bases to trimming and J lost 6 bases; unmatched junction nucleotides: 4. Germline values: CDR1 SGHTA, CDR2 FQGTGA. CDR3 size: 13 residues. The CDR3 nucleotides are TGTGCCAGCAGCTCCGACAGGGGTTCTGAAGCTTTCTTT. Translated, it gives CASSSDRGSEAFF.